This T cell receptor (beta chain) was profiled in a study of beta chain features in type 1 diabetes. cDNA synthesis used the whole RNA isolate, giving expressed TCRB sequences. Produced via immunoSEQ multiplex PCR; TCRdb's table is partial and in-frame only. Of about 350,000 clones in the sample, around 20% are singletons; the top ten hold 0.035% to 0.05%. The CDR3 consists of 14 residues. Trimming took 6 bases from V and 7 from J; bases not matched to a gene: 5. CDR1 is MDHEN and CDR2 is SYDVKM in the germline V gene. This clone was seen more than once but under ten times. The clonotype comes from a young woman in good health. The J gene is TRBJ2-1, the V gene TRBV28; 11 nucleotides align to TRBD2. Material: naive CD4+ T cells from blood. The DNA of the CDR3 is TGTGCCAGCAGCCTTAGCGGGGGGGCTAATGAGCAGTTCTTC. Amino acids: CASSLSGGANEQFF.